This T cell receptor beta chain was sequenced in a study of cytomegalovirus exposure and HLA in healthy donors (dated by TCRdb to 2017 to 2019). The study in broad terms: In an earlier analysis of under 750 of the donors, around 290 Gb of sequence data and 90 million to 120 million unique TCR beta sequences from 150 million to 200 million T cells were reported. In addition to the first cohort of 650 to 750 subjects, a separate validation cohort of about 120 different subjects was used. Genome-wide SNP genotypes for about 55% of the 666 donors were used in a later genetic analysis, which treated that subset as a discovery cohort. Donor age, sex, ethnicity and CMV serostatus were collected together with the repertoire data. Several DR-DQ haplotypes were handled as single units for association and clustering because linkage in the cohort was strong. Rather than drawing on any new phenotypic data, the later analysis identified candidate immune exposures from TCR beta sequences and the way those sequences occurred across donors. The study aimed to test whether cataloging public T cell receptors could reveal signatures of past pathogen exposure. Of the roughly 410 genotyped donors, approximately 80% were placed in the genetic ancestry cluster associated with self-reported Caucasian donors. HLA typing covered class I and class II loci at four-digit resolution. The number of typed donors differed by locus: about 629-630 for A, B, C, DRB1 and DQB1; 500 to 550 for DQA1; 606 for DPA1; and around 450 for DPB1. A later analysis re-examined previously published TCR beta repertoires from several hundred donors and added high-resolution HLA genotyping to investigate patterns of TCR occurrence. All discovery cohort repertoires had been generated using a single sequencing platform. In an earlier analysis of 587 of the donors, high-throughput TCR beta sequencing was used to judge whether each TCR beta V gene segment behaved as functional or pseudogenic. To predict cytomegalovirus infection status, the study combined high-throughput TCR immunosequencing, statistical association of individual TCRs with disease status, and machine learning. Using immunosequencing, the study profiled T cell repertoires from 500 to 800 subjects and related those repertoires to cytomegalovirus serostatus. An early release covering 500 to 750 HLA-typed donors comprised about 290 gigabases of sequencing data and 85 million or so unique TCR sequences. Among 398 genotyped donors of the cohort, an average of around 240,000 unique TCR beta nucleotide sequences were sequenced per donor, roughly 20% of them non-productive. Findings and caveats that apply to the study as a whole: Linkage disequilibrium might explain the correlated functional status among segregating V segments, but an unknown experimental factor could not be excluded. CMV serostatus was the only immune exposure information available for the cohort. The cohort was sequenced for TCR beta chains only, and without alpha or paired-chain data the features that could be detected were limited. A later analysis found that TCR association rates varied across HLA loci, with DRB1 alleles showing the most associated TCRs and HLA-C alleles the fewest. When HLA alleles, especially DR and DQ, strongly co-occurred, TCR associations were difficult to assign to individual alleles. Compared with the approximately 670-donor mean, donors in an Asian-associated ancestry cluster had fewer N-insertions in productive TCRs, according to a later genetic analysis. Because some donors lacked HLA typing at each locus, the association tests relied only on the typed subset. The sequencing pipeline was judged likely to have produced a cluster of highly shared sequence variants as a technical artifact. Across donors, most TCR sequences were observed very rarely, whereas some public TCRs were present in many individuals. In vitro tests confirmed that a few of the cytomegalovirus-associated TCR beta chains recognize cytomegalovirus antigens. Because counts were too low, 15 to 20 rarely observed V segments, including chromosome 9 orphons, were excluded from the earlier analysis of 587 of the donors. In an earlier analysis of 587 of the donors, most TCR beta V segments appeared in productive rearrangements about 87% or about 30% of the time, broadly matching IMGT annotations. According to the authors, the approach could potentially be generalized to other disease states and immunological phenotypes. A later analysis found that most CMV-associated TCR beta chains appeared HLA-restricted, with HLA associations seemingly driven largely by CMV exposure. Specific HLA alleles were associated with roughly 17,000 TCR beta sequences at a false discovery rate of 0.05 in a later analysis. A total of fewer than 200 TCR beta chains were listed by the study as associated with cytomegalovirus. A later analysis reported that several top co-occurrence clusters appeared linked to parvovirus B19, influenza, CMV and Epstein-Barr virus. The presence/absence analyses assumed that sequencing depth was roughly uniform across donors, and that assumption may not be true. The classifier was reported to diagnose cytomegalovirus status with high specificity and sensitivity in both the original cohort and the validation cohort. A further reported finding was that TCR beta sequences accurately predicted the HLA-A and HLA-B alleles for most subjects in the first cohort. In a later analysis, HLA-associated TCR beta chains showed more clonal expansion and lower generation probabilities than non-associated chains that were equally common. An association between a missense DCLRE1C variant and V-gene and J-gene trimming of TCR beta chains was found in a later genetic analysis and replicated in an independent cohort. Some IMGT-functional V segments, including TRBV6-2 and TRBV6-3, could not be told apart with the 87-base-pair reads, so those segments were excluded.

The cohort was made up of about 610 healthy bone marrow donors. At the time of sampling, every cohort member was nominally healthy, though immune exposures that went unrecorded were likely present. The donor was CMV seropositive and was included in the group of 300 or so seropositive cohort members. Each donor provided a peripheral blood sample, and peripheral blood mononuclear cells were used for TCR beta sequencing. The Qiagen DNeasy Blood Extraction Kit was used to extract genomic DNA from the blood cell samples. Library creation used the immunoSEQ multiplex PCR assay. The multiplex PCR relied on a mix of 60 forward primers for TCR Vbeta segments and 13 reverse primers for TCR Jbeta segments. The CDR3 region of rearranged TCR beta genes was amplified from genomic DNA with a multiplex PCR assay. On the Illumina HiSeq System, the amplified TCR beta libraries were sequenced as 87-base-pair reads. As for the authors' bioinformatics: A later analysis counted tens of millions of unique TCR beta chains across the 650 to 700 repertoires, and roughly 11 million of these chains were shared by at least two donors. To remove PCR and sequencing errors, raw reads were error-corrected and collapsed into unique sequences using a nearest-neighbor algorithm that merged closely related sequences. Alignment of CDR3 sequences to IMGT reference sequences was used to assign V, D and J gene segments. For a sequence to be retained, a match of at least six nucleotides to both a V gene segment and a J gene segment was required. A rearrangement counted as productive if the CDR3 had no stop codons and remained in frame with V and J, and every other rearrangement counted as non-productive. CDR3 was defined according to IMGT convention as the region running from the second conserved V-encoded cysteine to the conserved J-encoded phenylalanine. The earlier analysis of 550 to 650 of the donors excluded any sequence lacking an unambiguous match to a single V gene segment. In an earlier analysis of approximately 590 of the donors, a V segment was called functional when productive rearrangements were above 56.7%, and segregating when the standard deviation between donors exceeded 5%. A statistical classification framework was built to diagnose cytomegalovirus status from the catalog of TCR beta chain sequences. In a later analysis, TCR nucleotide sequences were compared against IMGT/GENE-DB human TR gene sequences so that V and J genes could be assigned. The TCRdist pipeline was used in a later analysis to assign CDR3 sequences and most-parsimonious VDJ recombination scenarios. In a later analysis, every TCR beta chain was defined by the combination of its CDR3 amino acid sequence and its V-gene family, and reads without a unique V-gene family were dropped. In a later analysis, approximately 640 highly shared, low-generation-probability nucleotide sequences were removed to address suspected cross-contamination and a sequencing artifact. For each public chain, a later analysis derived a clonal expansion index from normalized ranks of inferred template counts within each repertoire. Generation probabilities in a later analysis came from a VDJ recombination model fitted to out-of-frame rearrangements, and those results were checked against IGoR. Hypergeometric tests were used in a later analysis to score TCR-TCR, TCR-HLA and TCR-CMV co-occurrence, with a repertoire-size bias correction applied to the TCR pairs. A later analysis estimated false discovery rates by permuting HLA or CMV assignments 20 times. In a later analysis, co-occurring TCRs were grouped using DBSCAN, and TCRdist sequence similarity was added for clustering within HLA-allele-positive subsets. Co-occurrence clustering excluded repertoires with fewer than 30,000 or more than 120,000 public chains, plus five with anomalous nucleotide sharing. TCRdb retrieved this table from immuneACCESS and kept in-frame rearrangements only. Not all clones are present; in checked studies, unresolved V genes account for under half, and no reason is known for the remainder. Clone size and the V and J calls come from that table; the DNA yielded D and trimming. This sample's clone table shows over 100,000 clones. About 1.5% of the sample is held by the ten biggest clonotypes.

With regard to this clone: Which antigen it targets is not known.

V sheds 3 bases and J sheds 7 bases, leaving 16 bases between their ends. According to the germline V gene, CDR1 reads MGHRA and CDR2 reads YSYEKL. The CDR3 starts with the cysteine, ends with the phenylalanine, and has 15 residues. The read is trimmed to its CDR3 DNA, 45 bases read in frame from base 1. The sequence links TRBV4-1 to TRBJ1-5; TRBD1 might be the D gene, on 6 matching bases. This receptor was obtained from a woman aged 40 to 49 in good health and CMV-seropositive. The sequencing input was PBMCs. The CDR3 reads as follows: CASSHPQGERQPQHF. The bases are TGCGCCAGCAGCCACCCACAGGGAGAGCGACAGCCCCAGCATTTT.